The rows below give T cell receptor beta chains drawn from one sample of a study of blood T cells in healthy people across ages. One entry per CDR3 protein results from TCRdb running MiXCR on the 5' RACE reads. The repertoire holds some 930,000 distinct CDR3 sequences, with 25% to 30% as singletons. The sample also formed part of further work on T cells of mothers and their children.

Sequencing input: blood. Source of these receptors: a middle-aged woman in good health. The CDR3 runs from the conserved cysteine through the conserved F or W. A D gene is named only where the DNA matches it firmly. Where a row states a size, it is once, few, many or the class of an expanded clone; other rows omit it.

D gene: -
CDR3 length: 16
V gene: TRBV3-1
clone size: -
J gene: TRBJ1-5
CDR3 DNA: TGTGCCAGCAGCCAAGGGGGGGGAGGAAGCAATCAGCCCCAGCATTTT
CDR3 protein: CASSQGGGGSNQPQHF

D gene: -
CDR3 length: 12
V gene: TRBV15
clone size: -
J gene: TRBJ2-3
CDR3 DNA: TGTGCCACCAGCAGAGCAAAAGATACGCAGTATTTT
CDR3 protein: CATSRAKDTQYF

D gene: -
CDR3 length: 15
V gene: TRBV27
clone size: -
J gene: TRBJ2-7
CDR3 DNA: TGTGCCAGCAGTTACGGGGACTCCACCTACAATGAGCAGTACTTC
CDR3 protein: CASSYGDSTYNEQYF

D gene: -
CDR3 length: 16
V gene: TRBV10-2
clone size: many
J gene: TRBJ2-3
CDR3 DNA: TGCGCCAGCAGTGAGTGGTTAGGGGGGAGCACAGATACGCAGTATTTT
CDR3 protein: CASSEWLGGSTDTQYF

D gene: -
CDR3 length: 15
V gene: TRBV9
clone size: few
J gene: TRBJ2-3
CDR3 DNA: TGTGCCAGCAGCGTAGCTCCGGGTAGCACAGATACGCAGTATTTT
CDR3 protein: CASSVAPGSTDTQYF

D gene: -
CDR3 length: 17
V gene: TRBV20-1
clone size: -
J gene: TRBJ2-5
CDR3 DNA: TGCAGTGCTAGAGCCCACCGTGGGTATTCGTACCAAGAGACCCGGTACTTC
CDR3 protein: CSARAHRGYSYQETRYF

D gene: TRBD1
CDR3 length: 11
V gene: TRBV29-1
clone size: few
J gene: TRBJ2-1
CDR3 DNA: TGCAGCGTTGAACACAGGGGTGAGCAGTTCTTC
CDR3 protein: CSVEHRGEQFF

D gene: -
CDR3 length: 15
V gene: TRBV2
clone size: few
J gene: TRBJ2-5
CDR3 DNA: TGTGCCAGCAGTGACTCCGGGGGCCGTAAAGAGACCCAGTACTTC
CDR3 protein: CASSDSGGRKETQYF

D gene: TRBD1
CDR3 length: 13
V gene: TRBV3-1
clone size: -
J gene: TRBJ1-2
CDR3 DNA: TGTACCAGCAGCCATGGGACAGACTATGGCTACACCTTC
CDR3 protein: CTSSHGTDYGYTF

D gene: -
CDR3 length: 15
V gene: TRBV5-1
clone size: -
J gene: TRBJ1-1
CDR3 DNA: TGCGCCAGCAGCCGAGAGGGGGGGAAGAACACTGAAGCTTTCTTT
CDR3 protein: CASSREGGKNTEAFF

D gene: -
CDR3 length: 12
V gene: TRBV7-3
clone size: many
J gene: TRBJ2-1
CDR3 DNA: TGTGCCAGCAGCCCTAATGGGCGTGAGCAGTTCTTC
CDR3 protein: CASSPNGREQFF

D gene: TRBD2
CDR3 length: 15
V gene: TRBV7-8
clone size: few
J gene: TRBJ2-3
CDR3 DNA: TGTGCCAGCAGTTACCTAGCGGGGTTCACAGATACGCAGTATTTT
CDR3 protein: CASSYLAGFTDTQYF

D gene: -
CDR3 length: 14
V gene: TRBV28
clone size: -
J gene: TRBJ1-4
CDR3 DNA: TGTGCCAGCAGTTTAAGGGGTGGTGAGACAAAACTGTTTTTT
CDR3 protein: CASSLRGGETKLFF

D gene: TRBD1
CDR3 length: 15
V gene: TRBV7-9
clone size: -
J gene: TRBJ1-1
CDR3 DNA: TGTGCCAGCAGCGCCGGACAGGGGGCATTCACTGAAGCTTTCTTT
CDR3 protein: CASSAGQGAFTEAFF

D gene: -
CDR3 length: 15
V gene: TRBV7-6
clone size: few
J gene: TRBJ1-4
CDR3 DNA: TGTGCCAGCAGCGTACCGGGATCAACTAATGAAAAACTGTTTTTT
CDR3 protein: CASSVPGSTNEKLFF

D gene: TRBD1
CDR3 length: 14
V gene: TRBV7-2
clone size: many
J gene: TRBJ2-5
CDR3 DNA: TGTGCCAGCAGCCGTCGGACAGGGGAAGAGACCCAGTACTTC
CDR3 protein: CASSRRTGEETQYF

D gene: TRBD1
CDR3 length: 17
V gene: TRBV9
clone size: many
J gene: TRBJ1-4
CDR3 DNA: TGTGCCAGCAGCAGGAAGGAGACAGGGGTCATTAATGAAAAACTGTTTTTT
CDR3 protein: CASSRKETGVINEKLFF

D gene: -
CDR3 length: 14
V gene: TRBV11-1
clone size: few
J gene: TRBJ2-2
CDR3 DNA: TGTGCCAGCAGCGGTAACAGGGCCACCGGGGAGCTGTTTTTT
CDR3 protein: CASSGNRATGELFF

D gene: -
CDR3 length: 13
V gene: TRBV20-1
clone size: few
J gene: TRBJ1-1
CDR3 DNA: TGCAGTGCTAATACAGTAAAGAACACTGAAGCTTTCTTT
CDR3 protein: CSANTVKNTEAFF

D gene: -
CDR3 length: 12
V gene: TRBV6-6
clone size: many
J gene: TRBJ2-5
CDR3 DNA: TGTGCCAGCAGTTTTGTCCAAGAGACCCAGTACTTC
CDR3 protein: CASSFVQETQYF

D gene: TRBD1
CDR3 length: 16
V gene: TRBV12-3/TRBV12-4
clone size: -
J gene: TRBJ2-3
CDR3 DNA: TGTGCCAGCAGCTCCCGGGACAGCTTGAGCACAGATACGCAGTATTTT
CDR3 protein: CASSSRDSLSTDTQYF

D gene: -
CDR3 length: 12
V gene: TRBV7-2
clone size: few
J gene: TRBJ2-1
CDR3 DNA: TGTGCCAGCAGCTTAGCGGTGGGTGAGCAGTTCTTC
CDR3 protein: CASSLAVGEQFF

D gene: -
CDR3 length: 16
V gene: TRBV28
clone size: -
J gene: TRBJ2-1
CDR3 DNA: TGTGCCAGCAGTTCGCAGATGGACCCAGCTGGCGATGAGCAGTTCTTC
CDR3 protein: CASSSQMDPAGDEQFF

D gene: -
CDR3 length: 14
V gene: TRBV28
clone size: -
J gene: TRBJ1-1
CDR3 DNA: TGTGCCAGCAGTCAACCTTTCATGAACACTGAAGCTTTCTTT
CDR3 protein: CASSQPFMNTEAFF

D gene: -
CDR3 length: 15
V gene: TRBV2
clone size: few
J gene: TRBJ1-6
CDR3 DNA: TGTGCCAGCAGTGCCATGGACACCCTTAATTCACCCCTCCACTTT
CDR3 protein: CASSAMDTLNSPLHF

D gene: -
CDR3 length: 13
V gene: TRBV20-1
clone size: few
J gene: TRBJ1-4
CDR3 DNA: TGCAGTGGGGCCCGGAACTCAAATGAAAAACTGTTTTTT
CDR3 protein: CSGARNSNEKLFF

D gene: TRBD2
CDR3 length: 16
V gene: TRBV3-1
clone size: many
J gene: TRBJ2-3
CDR3 DNA: TGTGCCAGCAGCGCGACTAGCGGGGTACGGACAGATACGCAGTATTTT
CDR3 protein: CASSATSGVRTDTQYF

D gene: -
CDR3 length: 14
V gene: TRBV6-6
clone size: few
J gene: TRBJ1-3
CDR3 DNA: TGTGCCAGCAGCTCTCCTGAGTCTGGAAACACCATATATTTT
CDR3 protein: CASSSPESGNTIYF

D gene: -
CDR3 length: 14
V gene: TRBV9
clone size: -
J gene: TRBJ2-7
CDR3 DNA: TGTGTCAGCGGCCCGATCCCCGGGCCCTACGAGCAGTACTTC
CDR3 protein: CVSGPIPGPYEQYF

D gene: -
CDR3 length: 14
V gene: TRBV7-8
clone size: few
J gene: TRBJ2-7
CDR3 DNA: TGTGCCAGCAGCTTTCTGACGGATACCTACGAGCAGTACTTC
CDR3 protein: CASSFLTDTYEQYF

D gene: -
CDR3 length: 12
V gene: TRBV20-1
clone size: -
J gene: TRBJ2-1
CDR3 DNA: TGCAGTGCTTATCAGGGGTGGGGTGAGCAGTTCTTC
CDR3 protein: CSAYQGWGEQFF

D gene: TRBD1
CDR3 length: 16
V gene: TRBV10-3
clone size: -
J gene: TRBJ2-5
CDR3 DNA: TGTGCCATCCGACAGGGTAGCGATTACGGCCAAGAGACCCAGTACTTC
CDR3 protein: CAIRQGSDYGQETQYF

D gene: TRBD1
CDR3 length: 15
V gene: TRBV28
clone size: many
J gene: TRBJ2-7
CDR3 DNA: TGTGCCAGCAGTTTGCCCGGACAGGGGGCCCACGAGCAGTACTTC
CDR3 protein: CASSLPGQGAHEQYF

D gene: TRBD2
CDR3 length: 14
V gene: TRBV3-1
clone size: few
J gene: TRBJ2-7
CDR3 DNA: TGTGCCAGCAGCCAGGTAGCGGGGGGTTACGAGCAGTACTTC
CDR3 protein: CASSQVAGGYEQYF

D gene: TRBD2
CDR3 length: 14
V gene: TRBV12-3/TRBV12-4
clone size: -
J gene: TRBJ2-2
CDR3 DNA: TGTGCCAGCCGCCCGGAACTAGCGGTGCCGGAGCTGTTTTTT
CDR3 protein: CASRPELAVPELFF

D gene: -
CDR3 length: 14
V gene: TRBV12-3/TRBV12-4
clone size: few
J gene: TRBJ1-1
CDR3 DNA: TGTGCCAGCAGTTTAAATGGGGGGAACACTGAAGCTTTCTTT
CDR3 protein: CASSLNGGNTEAFF

D gene: TRBD1
CDR3 length: 14
V gene: TRBV3-1
clone size: -
J gene: TRBJ1-1
CDR3 DNA: TGTGCCGGCAGCCACCTCGACAGGGCGGCTGAAGCTTTCTTT
CDR3 protein: CAGSHLDRAAEAFF

D gene: -
CDR3 length: 14
V gene: TRBV7-2
clone size: few
J gene: TRBJ1-1
CDR3 DNA: TGTGCCAGCAGCTTGGGGAGTGTGAACACTGAAGCTTTCTTT
CDR3 protein: CASSLGSVNTEAFF

D gene: -
CDR3 length: 15
V gene: TRBV25-1
clone size: -
J gene: TRBJ2-3
CDR3 DNA: TGTGCCAGCAGTGATCAGGGGATCGGCACAGATACGCAGTATTTT
CDR3 protein: CASSDQGIGTDTQYF

D gene: TRBD1
CDR3 length: 14
V gene: TRBV4-1
clone size: many
J gene: TRBJ2-7
CDR3 DNA: TGCGCCAGCAGCCAAGGGGGACAGGGGTACGAGCAGTACTTC
CDR3 protein: CASSQGGQGYEQYF

D gene: -
CDR3 length: 15
V gene: TRBV6-6
clone size: -
J gene: TRBJ1-6
CDR3 DNA: TGTGCCAGCAGCCCCCTGGACAGTTATAATTCACCCCTCCACTTT
CDR3 protein: CASSPLDSYNSPLHF

D gene: -
CDR3 length: 14
V gene: TRBV24-1
clone size: few
J gene: TRBJ1-2
CDR3 DNA: TGTGCCACCAGTGATTCCAAGCAGGGTTTTGGCTACACCTTC
CDR3 protein: CATSDSKQGFGYTF

D gene: -
CDR3 length: 15
V gene: TRBV28
clone size: few
J gene: TRBJ2-1
CDR3 DNA: TGTGCCACCCGACTAAACCATCAATCCCACAATGAGCAGTTCTTC
CDR3 protein: CATRLNHQSHNEQFF

D gene: -
CDR3 length: 15
V gene: TRBV6-5
clone size: once
J gene: TRBJ2-7
CDR3 DNA: TGTGCCAGCAGGGGCTCGGGTTCCATACGCTACGAGCAGTACTTC
CDR3 protein: CASRGSGSIRYEQYF

D gene: TRBD1
CDR3 length: 15
V gene: TRBV7-6
clone size: -
J gene: TRBJ1-1
CDR3 DNA: TGTGCCAGCAGCTTAGGGACAGGGGTGGGGGCTGAAGCTTTCTTT
CDR3 protein: CASSLGTGVGAEAFF

D gene: TRBD1
CDR3 length: 17
V gene: TRBV19
clone size: -
J gene: TRBJ1-1
CDR3 DNA: TGTGCCAGTAGTGGGAGGACAGGGCGGCGGGGGAACACTGAAGCTTTCTTT
CDR3 protein: CASSGRTGRRGNTEAFF